This TCR beta chain came from a study of T cell repertoires in cytomegalovirus infection. Across the study: CMV infection together with matching HLA type was indicated by public TCR beta signatures.

This CDR3 comprises 15 residues. Germline CDR1 LGHDT, CDR2 YNNKEL (reference sequence). Between the trimmed V and J ends, which lost 4 bases and 1 base, there was a span of 13 bases. TCRdb used MiXCR to reprocess the reads, holding one entry per CDR3 protein. The sample includes some 100,000 distinct CDR3 sequences, about 28% of them seen just once. In regard to this clonotype: Its matching antigen is unknown.

The chain couples TRBV3-1 to TRBJ2-5; D tentatively fits TRBD1 or TRBD2 (5 bases each). This sequence was found in a human donor in good health (CMV status not recorded). Some clones in this sample may be carry-over from other donors' samples. This sample comprised CD8+ T cells from cultured PBMCs, obtained from culture after CMV antigen stimulation. The CDR3 DNA reads as TGTGCCAGCAGCCCAGGGACCATGCCCCAAGAGACCCAGTACTTC. Translated, it gives CASSPGTMPQETQYF.